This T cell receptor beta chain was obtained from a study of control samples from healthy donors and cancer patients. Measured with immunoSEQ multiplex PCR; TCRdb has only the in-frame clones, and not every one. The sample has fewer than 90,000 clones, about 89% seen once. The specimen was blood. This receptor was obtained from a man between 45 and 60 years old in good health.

The CDR3 sequence: CASTNFHGTGELFF. The CDR3 coding sequence is TGTGCCAGCACCAATTTCCACGGAACCGGGGAGCTGTTTTTT. The V and J genes are TRBV7-2 and TRBJ2-2, with D hard to call. Trimming removed 7 bases at V and 5 bases at J, with 14 bases between. This CDR3 is 14 amino acids long. From germline, CDR1 is SGHTA and CDR2 FQGNSA.